One and the same sample provided the 25 T cell receptor beta chains below, sequenced in a study of blood T cell repertoires in COVID-19. This table comes from immunoSEQ multiplex PCR, and its TCRdb copy is limited to in-frame clones, with some not included. This table holds about 150,000 clones, 70% to 90% found once. The material sequenced was PBMCs or T cells enriched from blood (not recorded which). Receptors originate from a woman in her forties who had recovered from COVID-19.

In regard to this clone: One end of the junction varies from germline; a read error may be responsible. The chain employs TRBV7-7 and TRBJ2-3; D is perhaps TRBD2 (6 bases). The germline CDR1 and CDR2 sequences are SSHAT and FNYEAQ (reference sequence). The CDR3 sequence is 14 residues long. The CDR3 coding sequence is TGTGCTAGCAGCCGCGGGACTAGCACAGATACGCAGTATTTT. Its translation: CASSRGTSTDTQYF.

This clone appeared a few times. This chain's CDR3 is CAWSPTGGNTIYF. Here the CDR3 DNA reads TGTGCCTGGAGTCCGACAGGAGGAAACACCATATATTTT. V is TRBV30 and J is TRBJ1-3; a weak D match, TRBD1 (6 bases). The CDR3 length is 13 residues. CDR1 and CDR2 (germline): GTSNPN, SVGIG (reference sequence). V was cut by 2 bases and J by 4 bases, with 9 bases left in between.

The gene calls are TRBV13 and TRBJ2-7, with D possibly matching TRBD2 (6 bases). The CDR3 runs to 16 residues. Germline assignment: CDR1 PRHDT and CDR2 FYEKMQ (reference sequence). V lost 4 bases, J lost 0 bases, and 16 bases lay in between. CDR3 loop: CASSSGGADLSYEQYF. DNA of the CDR3: TGTGCCAGCAGCTCCGGCGGGGCAGATCTCTCCTACGAGCAGTACTTC.

The gene calls are TRBV30 and TRBJ1-1, with D perhaps matching TRBD1 (5 bases). The CDR3 length is 15 residues. Germline-derived CDR1 and CDR2 are GTSNPN and SVGIG (reference sequence). V lost 2 bases, J lost 2 bases, and 15 bases lay in between. CDR3 loop: CAWSPRGLINTEAFF. CDR3 coding DNA: TGTGCCTGGAGTCCCCGGGGACTGATAAACACTGAAGCTTTCTTT. Full variable domain (rest looked up from reference TRBV30 and TRBJ1-1): SQTIHQWPATLVQPVGSPLSLECTVEGTSNPNLYWYRQAAGRGLQLLFYSVGIGQISSEVPQNLSASRPQDRQFILSSKKLLLSDSGFYLCAWSPRGLINTEAFFGQGTRLTVV.

CDR3 sequence: CASSPGQNYYGYTF. DNA of the CDR3: TGTGCCAGCTCGCCAGGACAGAATTACTATGGCTACACCTTC. The chain recombines TRBV18 with TRBJ1-2, with TRBD1 as a possible D gene (6 bases). Looked up from germline, CDR1 is KGHSH and CDR2 is LQKENI. V was clipped by 6 bases and J by 3 bases, with 14 bases between them. The CDR3 covers 14 residues.

The CDR3 sequence is CASSLDQGVVEAFF. The DNA for the CDR3 is TGCGCCAGCAGCTTGGACCAGGGGGTCGTTGAAGCTTTCTTT. This chain joins TRBV5-1 and TRBJ1-1; 7 bases are a match to TRBD1. After removal of 0 bases from V and 7 bases from J, the junction contained 6 bases not matched to a gene. This CDR3 contains 14 residues. In germline, CDR1 is SGHRS, CDR2 YFSETQ.

The V call is TRBV20-1, the J call TRBJ1-1; D is unclear. V lost 3 bases to trimming and J lost 0 bases, with 11 bases between them. Per the germline V gene, CDR1 is DFQATT and CDR2 is SNEGSKA (reference sequence). This CDR3 comprises 14 residues. In nucleotides, the CDR3 is TGCAGTGCTAGTCGTGTAGACATGAACACTGAAGCTTTCTTT. The encoded protein is CSASRVDMNTEAFF.

The V and J genes are TRBV5-4 and TRBJ1-6, with D possibly matching TRBD1 (6 bases). In germline, CDR1 is SGHNT, CDR2 YYREEE (reference sequence). V lost 1 base and J lost 6, with 11 bases in between. This CDR3 contains 15 residues. For the CDR3, the DNA is TGTGCCAGCAGCTTGAACAGGGCAGGTAATTCACCCCTCCACTTT. This translates into CASSLNRAGNSPLHF.

The chain recombines TRBV5-5 with TRBJ1-2; the match to TRBD1 covers 9 bases. CDR3 length: 14 residues. Germline V gene sequence: CDR1 SGHKS, CDR2 YYEKEE (reference sequence). With V trimmed by 3 bases and J by 5 bases, 5 bases remained unmatched. The CDR3 protein is CASSSGTGSYGYTF. CDR3 DNA sequence: TGTGCCAGCAGCTCCGGGACAGGGAGTTATGGCTACACCTTC. The full variable domain, completed using reference TRBV5-5 and TRBJ1-2, is DAGVTQSPTHLIKTRGQQVTLRCSPISGHKSVSWYQQVLGQGPQFIFQYYEKEERGRGNFPDRFSARQFPNYSSELNVNALLLGDSALYLCASSSGTGSYGYTFGSGTRLTVV.

In its sample, this clone is medium-sized. J is TRBJ2-1 and V is TRBV6-2 or TRBV6-3; D is possibly TRBD2 (5 bases). The CDR3 spans 12 residues. CDR1 and CDR2 from the germline V gene are MNHEY and SVGEGT. V gave up 0 bases and J gave up 9 bases, with 6 bases separating them. The CDR3 protein is CASSYSGVEQFF. The CDR3 nucleotides are TGTGCCAGCAGTTACTCGGGAGTTGAGCAGTTCTTC.

This clone was seen only a few times. V usage is TRBV15 and J usage is TRBJ1-4; weak D call: TRBD1 (6 bases). This CDR3 region has 16 residues. Germline CDR1 LNHNV, CDR2 YYDKDF (reference sequence). Trimming cost V 0 bases and J 7 bases, with 15 bases left between them. The CDR3 DNA is TGTGCCACCAGCAGAGATCGTGGGGGCGCGAGTGAAAAACTGTTTTTT. Its translation: CATSRDRGGASEKLFF.

This clone was seen only a few times. J is TRBJ1-1 and V is TRBV11-2, with D hard to call. V was clipped by 4 bases and J by 0 bases, with 6 bases between them. The CDR3 loop spans 13 amino acids. Germline assignment: CDR1 SGHAT and CDR2 FQNNGV. CDR3 sequence reads: CASSSPLNTEAFF. As DNA, the CDR3 is TGTGCCAGCAGCTCCCCTTTGAACACTGAAGCTTTCTTT.

The rearrangement joins TRBV19 to TRBJ2-2; D not resolved. The CDR3 contains 17 residues. Germline values: CDR1 LNHDA, CDR2 SQIVND (reference sequence). The V gene lost 6 bases and the J gene lost 1 base, with 18 bases spanning the gap. CDR3 residues: CASSLSMSRMNTGELFF. The CDR3 region has the DNA TGTGCCAGTAGCCTGAGCATGTCCAGGATGAACACCGGGGAGCTGTTTTTT.

The chain has TRBV9 and TRBJ1-5; D remains ambiguous. Looked up from germline, CDR1 is SGDLS and CDR2 is YYNGEE. The CDR3 loop spans 13 amino acids. Trimming removed 3 bases from V and 6 bases from J, with 10 bases in between. CDR3 DNA: TGTGCCAGCAGCGCCGGGGAGGGTCAGCCCCAGCATTTT. It yields the protein CASSAGEGQPQHF.

J is TRBJ1-1 and V is TRBV10-3; 9 nucleotides align to TRBD1. Germline V gives CDR1 ENHRY, CDR2 SYGVKD. The CDR3 covers 15 residues. The ends lost 6 bases at V and 4 bases at J; junction bases unmatched: 9. As DNA, the CDR3 is TGTGCCATCAGGCCTCGGACAGGGGAGAGCACTGAAGCTTTCTTT. Its protein product is CAIRPRTGESTEAFF.

The V call is TRBV4-1, the J call TRBJ1-5; D uncertain. The CDR3 is 14 amino acids. Germline CDR1 is MGHRA and CDR2 is YSYEKL. Trimming removed 5 bases from V and 5 bases from J, with 13 bases in between. CDR3 in amino acids: CASSSGSPYQPQHF. CDR3 nucleotide sequence: TGCGCCAGCAGCTCCGGGTCCCCATATCAGCCCCAGCATTTT.

This chain joins TRBV5-5 and TRBJ2-2; D ambiguous. Germline V lookup: CDR1 SGHKS, CDR2 YYEKEE (reference sequence). This CDR3 contains 15 residues. Trimming shortened V by 0 bases and J by 1 base, and 7 bases separated the two germline ends. The CDR3 reads CASSLVVGNTGELFF. In DNA, the CDR3 is TGTGCCAGCAGCTTGGTGGTCGGGAACACCGGGGAGCTGTTTTTT.

J is TRBJ2-1 and V is TRBV13; 10 bases align to TRBD1. V lost 5 bases and J lost 8; bases outside the gene matches: 9. Germline V gives CDR1 PRHDT, CDR2 FYEKMQ (reference sequence). CDR3 size: 15 residues. The CDR3 nucleotides are TGTGCCAGCAGCGGAACCGGGACAGGGGAGGATGAGCAGTTCTTC. Amino acids: CASSGTGTGEDEQFF.

J is TRBJ2-7 and V is TRBV9, with a possible D match to TRBD1 (6 bases). Germline V CDR1 and CDR2: SGDLS, YYNGEE. Trimming removed 0 bases from V and 1 base from J, with 14 bases in between. CDR3 length equals 16 residues. DNA for the CDR3: TGTGCCAGCAGCGTAGGGGCCGGGCAGGGGTCCTACGAGCAGTACTTC. This gives the protein CASSVGAGQGSYEQYF. Full variable domain (missing parts from reference TRBV9 and TRBJ2-7): DSGVTQTPKHLITATGQRVTLRCSPRSGDLSVYWYQQSLDQGLQFLIQYYNGEERAKGNILERFSAQQFPDLHSELNLSSLELGDSALYFCASSVGAGQGSYEQYFGPGTRLTVT.

The chain has TRBV30 and TRBJ2-7; 7 nucleotides align to TRBD2. J lost 2 bases, V lost 2 bases, and 0 bases had no gene match. The germline V gene has CDR1 GTSNPN and CDR2 SVGIG (reference sequence). The CDR3 contains 12 residues. CDR3 loop: CAWSSGTYEQYF. Here the CDR3 DNA reads TGTGCCTGGAGTAGCGGGACCTACGAGCAGTACTTC. The entire variable domain, with the rest obtained from reference TRBV30 and TRBJ2-7, is as follows: SQTIHQWPATLVQPVGSPLSLECTVEGTSNPNLYWYRQAAGRGLQLLFYSVGIGQISSEVPQNLSASRPQDRQFILSSKKLLLSDSGFYLCAWSSGTYEQYFGPGTRLTVT.

This chain uses TRBV12-5 with TRBJ1-1; 7 bases agree with TRBD1. The length of the CDR3 is 13 residues. With V trimmed by 2 bases and J by 6 bases, 3 bases remained unmatched. In germline, CDR1 is LGHNT, CDR2 FRNRAP. In nucleotides, the CDR3 is TGTGCTAGTGGTTTGACAGGGGCCCCTGAAGCTTTCTTT. Residues: CASGLTGAPEAFF.

The V gene is TRBV27, the J gene TRBJ2-7; 9 bases agree with TRBD1. J gave up 2 bases and V 8 bases, and 7 bases lay outside the gene matches. Germline assignment: CDR1 MNHEY and CDR2 SMNVEV (reference sequence). The CDR3 runs to 14 residues. CDR3 amino acids: CASGTGTGTYEQYF. The CDR3 region has the DNA TGTGCCAGCGGGACCGGGACAGGGACCTACGAGCAGTACTTC.

Here the CDR3 reads CASSDGGASYNEQFF. CDR3 DNA sequence: TGCGCCAGCAGCGATGGTGGGGCCTCCTACAATGAGCAGTTCTTC. The gene calls are TRBV10-1 and TRBJ2-1, with D tentatively TRBD1 (5 bases). The ends were cut back, 6 bases at V and 0 bases at J, with 12 bases in the middle. Germline values: CDR1 WNHNN, CDR2 SYGVQD (reference sequence). This CDR3 region has 15 residues.

On this clone: This same CDR3 is encoded by further DNA sequences in the sample. The J gene is TRBJ2-3, the V gene TRBV5-1, with 8 bases fitting TRBD2. CDR1 is SGHRS and CDR2 is YFSETQ in the germline V gene. The junction had 3 bases not matched to a gene; V was cut back by 0 bases and J by 3 bases. The CDR3 consists of 15 residues. As DNA, the CDR3 is TGCGCCAGCAGCTTGGTGGCTAGCGGGACAGATACGCAGTATTTT. The encoded protein is CASSLVASGTDTQYF.

J is TRBJ2-1 and V is TRBV9, with a weak D call TRBD1 (6 bases). With 0 bases removed from V and 1 base from J, the gap between germline ends came to 11 bases. This CDR3 contains 16 residues. The germline V gene has CDR1 SGDLS and CDR2 YYNGEE. The CDR3 DNA follows: TGTGCCAGCAGCGTAGCCGGGCAGGGGTCCTACAATGAGCAGTTCTTC. The encoded protein is CASSVAGQGSYNEQFF.